This is a list of T cell receptor beta chains from one sample in a study of blood T cell repertoires in COVID-19. Here immunoSEQ multiplex PCR was the method, and the copy in TCRdb shows in-frame clones only, minus some. This sample has 140,000 to 150,000 clones, with 70% to 90% found just once. Sequences were obtained from peripheral blood. The receptors derive from a woman between 50 and 59 years old with acute or convalescent COVID-19. Both conserved end residues are part of each CDR3. The D gene is left open where the match is weak. The listing skips clone size in some rows; elsewhere it reads once, few, many or a size class.

v_call	d_call	clone_size	j_call	cdr3_aa	cdr3_nt
TRBV10-3	NA	once	TRBJ1-1	CATSGRGTEAFF	TGTGCCACGTCAGGGCGGGGCACTGAAGCTTTCTTT
TRBV2	NA	once	TRBJ2-3	CASRRATATSTDTQYF	TGTGCCAGCAGACGGGCGACAGCTACTAGCACAGATACGCAGTATTTT
TRBV2	NA	NA	TRBJ2-1	CALSRSSYNEQFF	TGTGCCCTGAGTAGGAGCTCCTACAATGAGCAGTTCTTC
TRBV11-2	NA	NA	TRBJ1-1	CASSFRGMDTEAFF	TGTGCCAGCAGCTTCCGGGGTATGGACACTGAAGCTTTCTTT
TRBV11-2	NA	few	TRBJ2-3	CASSVYTDTQYF	TGTGCCAGCAGCGTATACACAGATACGCAGTATTTT
TRBV5-6	TRBD1	NA	TRBJ1-6	CASSPGQGPGLSSPLHF	TGTGCCAGCAGCCCCGGACAGGGTCCAGGACTTAGTTCACCCCTCCACTTT
TRBV27	NA	NA	TRBJ1-6	CASSPSGVDNSPLHF	TGTGCCAGCAGCCCCTCAGGGGTGGATAATTCACCCCTCCACTTT
TRBV7-2	NA	NA	TRBJ1-2	CASSFSGVVGYTF	TGTGCCAGCAGCTTTTCAGGGGTGGTTGGCTACACCTTC
TRBV12-3/TRBV12-4	NA	NA	TRBJ2-2	CASSYGGPGELFF	TGTGCCAGCAGTTACGGGGGGCCCGGGGAGCTGTTTTTT
TRBV14	TRBD1	NA	TRBJ2-7	CASSPRTGTVSSYEQYF	TGTGCCAGCAGCCCTAGGACAGGGACCGTTAGCTCCTACGAGCAGTACTTC
TRBV2	NA	NA	TRBJ1-3	CASSEGGLNYAGNTIYF	TGTGCCAGCAGTGAAGGGGGACTTAATTATGCTGGAAACACCATATATTTT
TRBV6-1	TRBD2	NA	TRBJ2-5	CASSETTSGVETQYF	TGTGCCAGCAGTGAAACGACTAGCGGGGTAGAGACCCAGTACTTC
TRBV19	TRBD2	NA	TRBJ2-1	CASSMSGLGRDEQFF	TGTGCCAGTAGTATGAGTGGACTAGGAAGGGATGAGCAGTTCTTC
TRBV7-9	NA	NA	TRBJ1-3	CASSLEGNTIYF	TGTGCCAGCAGCTTGGAGGGAAACACCATATATTTT
TRBV5-4	TRBD1	NA	TRBJ1-1	CASSLVVAGGLNTEAFF	TGTGCCAGCAGCTTGGTGGTGGCAGGGGGCTTGAACACTGAAGCTTTCTTT
TRBV30	NA	NA	TRBJ1-2	CAWGTTGWNYGYTF	TGTGCCTGGGGGACTACAGGGTGGAACTATGGCTACACCTTC
TRBV9	TRBD2	NA	TRBJ2-5	CASSPPLAGGTYQETQYF	TGTGCCAGCAGCCCCCCCCTAGCGGGGGGTACGTACCAAGAGACCCAGTACTTC
TRBV6-1	TRBD2	NA	TRBJ2-5	CASSERGGSTIETQYF	TGTGCCAGCAGTGAGCGGGGGGGCTCGACTATTGAGACCCAGTACTTC
TRBV5-4	TRBD2	NA	TRBJ2-1	CASSLGLAEKFF	TGTGCCAGCAGCTTGGGGCTAGCGGAGAAGTTCTTC
TRBV15	NA	NA	TRBJ1-1	CATGGYETEAFF	TGTGCCACCGGGGGGTACGAAACTGAAGCTTTCTTT
TRBV7-2	TRBD1	NA	TRBJ2-7	CASSLDAPGTGDLQYF	TGTGCCAGCAGCTTAGATGCCCCCGGGACAGGGGACCTACAGTACTTC
TRBV5-6	NA	few	TRBJ2-7	CASSWGRTDTYEQYF	TGTGCCAGCAGCTGGGGTCGAACGGACACCTACGAGCAGTACTTC
TRBV29-1	TRBD1	NA	TRBJ1-4	CSVADREKEKLFF	TGCAGCGTTGCCGACAGGGAGAAGGAAAAACTGTTTTTT
TRBV20-1	NA	NA	TRBJ1-1	CSARSGSTFF	TGCAGTGCGAGATCCGGGTCGACTTTCTTT
TRBV19	NA	NA	TRBJ1-1	CASSILGAQGLNAFF	TGTGCCAGTAGTATTTTGGGGGCTCAGGGGTTAAACGCTTTCTTT
TRBV7-3	NA	once	TRBJ2-1	CASSLRDREQFF	TGTGCCAGCAGCTTAAGAGATCGAGAGCAGTTCTTC
TRBV11-2	NA	once	TRBJ2-1	CASSLNRGNEQFF	TGTGCCAGCAGCCTTAATAGGGGCAATGAGCAGTTCTTC
TRBV5-1	TRBD1	NA	TRBJ2-3	CASSLGQELDTQYF	TGCGCCAGCAGCCTCGGACAGGAGTTAGATACGCAGTATTTT
TRBV4-2	TRBD1	NA	TRBJ1-1	CASSQGVAAPGGAFF	TGTGCCAGCAGCCAAGGGGTGGCAGCCCCAGGGGGGGCTTTCTTT
TRBV6-6	NA	NA	TRBJ1-5	CASSYTTGGQPQHF	TGTGCCAGCAGTTACACGACAGGAGGTCAGCCCCAGCATTTT
TRBV2	NA	NA	TRBJ2-2	CASGGNGQANTGELFF	TGTGCCAGCGGGGGCAACGGGCAGGCGAACACCGGGGAGCTGTTTTTT
TRBV24-1	TRBD2	NA	TRBJ2-5	CATSDLAGGQVGEETQYF	TGTGCCACCAGTGATTTAGCGGGGGGGCAAGTTGGGGAAGAGACCCAGTACTTC
TRBV4-1	NA	NA	TRBJ1-1	CASSQDSVGTEAFF	TGCGCCAGCAGCCAAGATAGCGTGGGCACTGAAGCTTTCTTT
TRBV19	NA	few	TRBJ2-5	CASSILEGAETQYF	TGTGCCAGTAGTATACTGGAGGGGGCCGAGACCCAGTACTTC
TRBV2	NA	NA	TRBJ1-4	CASSEASRVTKKLFF	TGTGCCAGCAGTGAAGCTTCCAGGGTAACTAAAAAACTGTTTTTT
TRBV14	NA	NA	TRBJ2-5	CASSQDRGMVQETQYF	TGTGCCAGCAGCCAAGATCGGGGGATGGTCCAAGAGACCCAGTACTTC
TRBV18	NA	NA	TRBJ1-1	CASSPAGGDTEAFF	TGTGCCAGCTCACCCGCGGGAGGGGACACTGAAGCTTTCTTT
TRBV7-8	NA	many	TRBJ1-5	CASSPSMEQSYSNQPQHF	TGTGCCAGCAGCCCGTCTATGGAACAGTCCTATAGCAATCAGCCCCAGCATTTT
TRBV7-2	TRBD2	NA	TRBJ2-7	CASSLAEAGAPYEQYF	TGTGCCAGCAGCTTAGCGGAAGCGGGGGCACCTTACGAGCAGTACTTC
TRBV2	NA	NA	TRBJ2-5	CASSRPLGGETQYF	TGTGCCAGCAGTCGACCTCTCGGCGGGGAGACCCAGTACTTC
TRBV4-3	TRBD1	NA	TRBJ1-2	CASSQTGAGGYTF	TGCGCCAGCAGCCAAACAGGGGCCGGTGGCTACACCTTC
TRBV12-3/TRBV12-4	NA	NA	TRBJ2-1	CASSFNNEQFF	TGTGCCAGCAGTTTCAACAATGAGCAGTTCTTC
TRBV29-1	NA	NA	TRBJ1-2	CSVETGTSYGYTF	TGCAGCGTTGAGACAGGCACATCTTATGGCTACACCTTC
TRBV7-9	TRBD2	few	TRBJ2-3	CASSGSGGRRDTQYF	TGTGCCAGCAGCGGAAGCGGGGGGAGGAGGGATACGCAGTATTTT
TRBV10-3	TRBD1	once	TRBJ2-1	CAISRQGAKNEQFF	TGTGCCATCAGTAGACAGGGGGCCAAAAATGAGCAGTTCTTC